Included here is one T cell receptor (beta chain) sequence, with context. As yet, its antigen is unknown. Everyone in the study who had HIV was treated in the United States. An immunoSEQ assay, version v3.0, was performed at survey level. Sequencing was performed with immunoSEQ multiplex PCR; in TCRdb, only in-frame clones are kept and a portion is missing. This table holds over 15,000 clones, roughly 80% found once. The sample belongs to a study of long-term antiretroviral therapy in people with HIV. Study results and caveats: HIV repertoires had narrower CDR3 length ranges than controls. Post-ART samples showed increased diversity that remained below transplant donor control levels.

Trimming cost V 6 bases and J 3 bases; bases outside gene matches: 15. Germline V gives CDR1 MDHEN, CDR2 SYDVKM. This CDR3 is 17 amino acids long. This sequence originates from a man aged 25-45 years with HIV. V and J are TRBV28 and TRBJ2-7, with 9 nucleotides matching TRBD2. The sample consisted of unsorted PBMCs, taken less than 2.2 years before starting antiretroviral therapy. CDR3 nucleotide sequence: TGTGCCAGCAGAGAGGCCGAGGGCGGTAGCGGGAGCTACGAGCAGTACTTC. Translation gives CASREAEGGSGSYEQYF. The full variable domain, in which reference TRBV28 and TRBJ2-7 provide the parts outside the CDR3, is DVKVTQSSRYLVKRTGEKVFLECVQDMDHENMFWYRQDPGLGLRLIYFSYDVKMKEKGDIPEGYSVSREKKERFSLILESASTNQTSMYLCASREAEGGSGSYEQYFGPGTRLTVT.